One and the same sample provided the 2 T cell receptor beta chains below, sequenced in a study of PD-1 blockade in mismatch repair-deficient tumors. Profiling relied on immunoSEQ multiplex PCR, and the TCRdb table lists in-frame clones only, not all of them. The data show 65,000 to 80,000 clones, around 73% seen once. The material was peripheral blood, obtained 2 weeks after starting pembrolizumab. The receptor source for this set is an adult with mismatch repair-deficient cancer.

The V and J genes are TRBV14 and TRBJ1-1; no clear D gene. CDR3 length equals 13 residues. The V end was cut by 1 base, the J end by 1 base, with 4 bases between. CDR1 SGHDN and CDR2 FVKESK come from the germline V gene. CDR3: CASSQGRNTEAFF. CDR3 DNA sequence: TGTGCCAGCAGCCAAGGGCGGAACACTGAAGCTTTCTTT.

J is TRBJ1-2 and V is TRBV7-3; 12 positions agree with TRBD1. The V gene end was trimmed by 0 bases and the J gene end by 6 bases; junction bases not matched to a gene: 2. This CDR3 is 15 amino acids long. Germline loops: CDR1 SGHTA, CDR2 FQGTGA. For the CDR3, the DNA is TGTGCCAGCAGCTTAACCGGGACAGGGGGCGATGGCTACACCTTC. Amino acids: CASSLTGTGGDGYTF.